The 32 T cell receptor beta chains in this list originate from one sample, sequenced in a study of cytomegalovirus exposure and HLA in healthy donors. The PCR ran on 60 Vbeta and 13 Jbeta primers. Assay: immunoSEQ multiplex PCR; the TCRdb copy retains only in-frame clones and omits some. The sample has about 100,000 clones, more than 65% seen once. Material: PBMCs. The origin of the receptors is a woman between 45 and 65 years old in good health and CMV-seropositive.

The V call is TRBV19, the J call TRBJ1-5; unclear D gene. From germline, CDR1 is LNHDA and CDR2 SQIVND (reference sequence). V was pared by 4 bases and J by 5 bases, with 15 bases between. CDR3 size: 15 residues. The CDR3 coding sequence is TGTGCCAGTAGTAATGAGGGCAGCAAGTATCAGCCCCAGCATTTT. As protein: CASSNEGSKYQPQHF.

This clone was seen a handful of times. The rearrangement uses TRBV5-6 and TRBJ2-3, with 11 bases lining up with TRBD2. The V gene end was trimmed by 5 bases and the J gene end by 0 bases; junction bases not matched to a gene: 2. Germline values: CDR1 SGHDT, CDR2 YYEEEE. The CDR3 extends over 15 amino acids. CDR3 in amino acids: CASRGTSGSTDTQYF. DNA for the CDR3: TGTGCCAGCAGGGGGACTAGCGGAAGCACAGATACGCAGTATTTT.

The rearrangement links TRBV7-2 to TRBJ1-2; D gene unclear. This CDR3 is built from 13 residues. Germline V CDR1 and CDR2: SGHTA, FQGNSA. Trimming shortened V by 5 bases and J by 6 bases, and 13 bases separated the two germline ends. CDR3 DNA sequence: TGTGCCAGCAGCCCCCAGTATGAAAATGGCTACACCTTC. Its translation is CASSPQYENGYTF.

This clone has only one observation. This chain connects TRBV6-4 to TRBJ1-1; TRBD1 is a possible D gene (5 bases). Looked up from germline, CDR1 is MRHNA and CDR2 is SNTAGT. Deletions cut 2 bases from V and 2 bases from J, with 15 bases between. The CDR3 has 16 amino acids. The CDR3 protein is CASSDPIGALNTEAFF. CDR3 nucleotides: TGTGCCAGCAGTGACCCGATAGGGGCCTTAAACACTGAAGCTTTCTTT.

There are a few counts of this clone. The rearrangement joins TRBV6-5 to TRBJ1-6; D not resolved. There are 15 residues in the CDR3. The germline V gene has CDR1 MNHEY and CDR2 SVGAGI. V was cut by 6 bases and J by 8 bases, with 17 bases left in between. This CDR3 reads CASRRNLEADSPLHF. CDR3 nucleotide sequence: TGTGCCAGCAGGAGGAACCTCGAGGCGGATTCACCCCTCCACTTT.

V usage is TRBV4-1 and J usage is TRBJ2-5; D is unresolved. Germline V lookup: CDR1 MGHRA, CDR2 YSYEKL. The CDR3 covers 15 residues. V shed 0 bases and J shed 5 bases, with 13 bases lying between them. The CDR3 sequence: CASSQDIGLVETQYF. The DNA for the CDR3 is TGCGCCAGCAGCCAAGATATCGGGTTGGTGGAGACCCAGTACTTC.

The chain has TRBV7-8 and TRBJ2-5; 10 nucleotides agree with TRBD1. V lost 2 bases to trimming and J lost 5 bases; unmatched junction nucleotides: 5. CDR1 is SGHVS and CDR2 is FQNEAQ in the germline V gene. The CDR3 loop spans 15 amino acids. CDR3 bases: TGTGCCAGCAGCTTACCCCGGGACAGGGGTGAGACCCAGTACTTC. It translates to CASSLPRDRGETQYF.

The chain is built from TRBV6-5 and TRBJ2-3; D is uncertain. V was clipped by 3 bases and J by 5 bases, with 9 bases between them. Germline assignment: CDR1 MNHEY and CDR2 SVGAGI. The length of the CDR3 is 13 residues. The CDR3 sequence is CASSYRDGDTQYF. CDR3 DNA sequence: TGTGCCAGCAGTTATCGCGATGGAGATACGCAGTATTTT.

This sequence joins TRBV10-1 and TRBJ2-7; 8 nucleotides line up with TRBD1. The CDR3 covers 15 residues. Germline assignment: CDR1 WNHNN and CDR2 SYGVQD (reference sequence). The trim removed 8 bases at V and 7 bases at J, leaving 16 bases unmatched. The CDR3 region has the DNA TGCGCCAGCTCCGAAAGGACAGGGATAACCGGGGAGCAGTACTTC. The encoded protein is CASSERTGITGEQYF.

The rearrangement uses TRBV2 and TRBJ2-1; unclear D gene. The CDR3 sequence is 13 residues long. Deletions cut 8 bases from V and 6 bases from J, with 14 bases between. From germline, CDR1 is SNHLY and CDR2 FYNNEI. This CDR3 reads CASASTYGNEQFF. In DNA form, the CDR3 reads TGTGCCAGCGCTTCCACTTACGGCAATGAGCAGTTCTTC.

The chain links TRBV6-6 to TRBJ1-3; no firm D call. Per germline, CDR1 MNHNY and CDR2 SVGAGI (reference sequence). This CDR3 has 13 residues. Trimming took off 5 bases at V and 4 bases at J, with 9 bases between the two ends. The CDR3 loop is CASSPVPGNTIYF. For the CDR3, the DNA is TGTGCCAGCAGTCCTGTCCCGGGAAACACCATATATTTT.

The DNA of the CDR3 is TGTGCCAGCAGCTTAGGGACCCGGGGGATCAATGAGCAGTTCTTC. Its protein product is CASSLGTRGINEQFF. This chain connects TRBV5-5 to TRBJ2-1, with a possible D match to TRBD2 (6 bases). Trimming removed 2 bases at V and 6 bases at J, with 15 bases between. Looked up from germline, CDR1 is SGHKS and CDR2 is YYEKEE (reference sequence). This CDR3 is 15 amino acids long.

The CDR3 bases are TGTGCCAGCAGCTTAATCAACGAGCAGTACTTC. Translation: CASSLINEQYF. The V and J genes are TRBV7-8 and TRBJ2-7; D uncertain. Germline lookup yields CDR1 SGHVS and CDR2 FQNEAQ. The V end was cut by 2 bases, the J end by 5 bases, with 4 bases between. This CDR3 is 11 amino acids long.

The chain carries TRBV9 and TRBJ1-2, with TRBD1 matching 8 bases. CDR1 and CDR2 (germline): SGDLS, YYNGEE. Trimming took 2 bases from V and 5 from J; bases not matched to a gene: 5. This CDR3 contains 14 residues. The CDR3 DNA is TGTGCCAGCAGCGTCGGACAGGGTGTTTATGGCTACACCTTC. Translation: CASSVGQGVYGYTF.

This clone has a single count. The DNA for the CDR3 is TGTGCCAGCAGTGAAACCGGACAGCGGAACACTGAAGCTTTCTTT. As protein: CASSETGQRNTEAFF. The chain combines TRBV2 with TRBJ1-1; D perhaps matches TRBD1 (6 bases). Trimming cost V 2 bases and J 1 base, with 11 bases left between them. Germline CDR1 and CDR2: SNHLY and FYNNEI. CDR3 size: 15 residues.

This clone was recorded a few times. The gene calls are TRBV7-8 and TRBJ1-5; a possible D gene is TRBD1 (5 bases). Germline CDR1 reads SGHVS; CDR2 reads FQNEAQ. The CDR3 spans 15 residues. Trimming removed 4 bases at V and 7 bases at J, with 17 bases between. CDR3 nucleotide sequence: TGTGCCAGCAGCTCGGACTGGGGGGTAGGACAGCCCCAGCATTTT. This gives the protein CASSSDWGVGQPQHF.

This clone has a single count. This sequence joins TRBV11-1 and TRBJ2-7, with D possibly TRBD2 on 6 matching bases. V lost 2 bases to trimming and J lost 7 bases, with 15 bases between them. Germline CDR1 reads SGHAT; CDR2 reads FQDESV (reference sequence). The CDR3 sequence is 14 residues long. Here the CDR3 DNA reads TGTGCCAGCAGCTTAAATCAAGGGACTGGGGAGCAGTACTTC. Protein sequence: CASSLNQGTGEQYF.

The table lists this clone with a count of one. The V gene is TRBV7-9, the J gene TRBJ2-7; weak D call: TRBD1 (6 bases). The germline gives CDR1 SEHNR, CDR2 FQNEAQ (reference sequence). This CDR3 comprises 12 residues. V was shortened by 7 bases and J by 6 bases, with 13 bases between the two germline ends. The CDR3 protein is CASNLAGVEQYF. CDR3 DNA sequence: TGTGCCAGCAACCTGGCAGGGGTCGAGCAGTACTTC.

This rearrangement joins TRBV4-2 to TRBJ1-5; TRBD1 is a possible D gene (6 bases). This CDR3 spans 16 amino acids. The germline V and J ends were trimmed by 5 bases and 0 bases, with 14 bases remaining between them. Germline CDR1 LGHNA, CDR2 YNFKEQ. The CDR3 protein is CASSIAGGDSNQPQHF. In nucleotides, the CDR3 is TGTGCCAGCAGCATTGCGGGGGGCGATAGCAATCAGCCCCAGCATTTT.

With respect to this clone: Other DNA sequences from this sample encode an identical CDR3 as well. This chain links TRBV5-1 with TRBJ2-3; 12 nucleotides line up with TRBD2. Germline V gene lookup returns CDR1 SGHRS and CDR2 YFSETQ. V lost 4 bases to trimming and J lost 6 bases; unmatched junction nucleotides: 3. The CDR3 sequence is 14 residues long. CDR3 in DNA: TGCGCCAGCAGCACTACTAGCGGGGGGGATACGCAGTATTTT. Amino acids: CASSTTSGGDTQYF.

CDR3 residues: CASSLTGLAGDHEQFF. CDR3 DNA: TGTGCCAGCAGCTTAACGGGACTAGCGGGAGACCACGAGCAGTTCTTC. The chain recombines TRBV7-9 with TRBJ2-1; 14 bases are a match to TRBD2. With 2 bases clipped from V and 10 bases from J, the junction kept 7 bases outside the gene matches. Germline values: CDR1 SEHNR, CDR2 FQNEAQ (reference sequence). The CDR3 is 16 residues long.

About this clone itself: In the same sample, other DNA sequences code for this CDR3. This chain uses TRBV27 with TRBJ2-3, with 9 bases aligning to TRBD2. This CDR3 region has 15 residues. The V gene end was trimmed by 3 bases and the J gene end by 1 base; junction bases not matched to a gene: 2. Germline V lookup: CDR1 MNHEY, CDR2 SMNVEV (reference sequence). CDR3 sequence (DNA): TGTGCCAGCAGTTTGGGCGGGGGGGGCACAGATACGCAGTATTTT. Protein sequence: CASSLGGGGTDTQYF.

This clone was seen a handful of times. The rearrangement joins TRBV7-9 to TRBJ1-1; 8 bases map to TRBD1. The ends lost 2 bases at V and 4 bases at J; junction bases unmatched: 6. Germline assignment: CDR1 SEHNR and CDR2 FQNEAQ (reference sequence). The CDR3 consists of 15 residues. CDR3 sequence reads: CASSLQGAGGTEAFF. For the CDR3, the DNA is TGTGCCAGCAGCTTACAGGGGGCAGGGGGCACTGAAGCTTTCTTT.

The table lists this clone with a count of one. The genes are TRBV30 and TRBJ1-2; 12 bases map to TRBD1. Germline V gives CDR1 GTSNPN, CDR2 SVGIG (reference sequence). Trimming at V came to 1 base and at J to 4 bases, leaving 10 bases not matched to a gene. This CDR3 contains 17 residues. The CDR3: CAWSAGTGGLTFYGYTF. The CDR3 nucleotides read TGTGCCTGGAGTGCCGGGACAGGGGGCCTGACTTTCTATGGCTACACCTTC. Full variable domain (rest looked up from reference TRBV30 and TRBJ1-2): SQTIHQWPATLVQPVGSPLSLECTVEGTSNPNLYWYRQAAGRGLQLLFYSVGIGQISSEVPQNLSASRPQDRQFILSSKKLLLSDSGFYLCAWSAGTGGLTFYGYTFGSGTRLTVV.

V gene TRBV30 combines with J gene TRBJ1-1; 8 nucleotides align to TRBD1. CDR1 GTSNPN and CDR2 SVGIG come from the germline V gene (reference sequence). The CDR3 covers 15 residues. V dropped 1 base and J dropped 6; count of bases not matched to a gene: 10. The CDR3 region is CAWSETGAWVAEAFF. The CDR3 nucleotides read TGTGCCTGGAGTGAGACAGGGGCGTGGGTTGCTGAAGCTTTCTTT.

The gene calls are TRBV10-3 and TRBJ2-5; perhaps TRBD1 as D (6 bases). The DNA matches TRBJ2-7 better at its end, which makes the J call doubtful. The CDR3 consists of 16 residues. Looked up from germline, CDR1 is ENHRY and CDR2 is SYGVKD. The CDR3 bases are TGTGCCATCAGCCTTCGAAGGGGGTTGGACTCCTACGAGCAGTACTTC. Protein sequence: CAISLRRGLDSYEQYF.

The chain joins TRBV12-5 to TRBJ1-4, with D tentatively TRBD1 (6 bases). V shed 5 bases and J shed 4 bases, with 11 bases lying between them. The length of the CDR3 is 14 residues. Germline V CDR1 and CDR2: LGHNT, FRNRAP. The DNA of the CDR3 is TGTGCTAGTGGTCAGACAGGCAATAATGAAAAACTGTTTTTT. This gives the protein CASGQTGNNEKLFF. Looking up the rest from reference TRBV12-5 and TRBJ1-4 gives the full variable domain: DARVTQTPRHKVTEMGQEVTMRCQPILGHNTVFWYRQTMMQGLELLAYFRNRAPLDDSGMPKDRFSAEMPDATLATLKIQPSEPRDSAVYFCASGQTGNNEKLFFGSGTQLSVL.

The chain is built from TRBV30 and TRBJ2-1, with 8 bases that match TRBD2. CDR1 and CDR2 from the germline V gene are GTSNPN and SVGIG (reference sequence). The length of the CDR3 is 13 residues. V lost 4 bases, J lost 4 bases, and 3 bases stayed unmatched. The DNA for the CDR3 is TGTGCCTGGACTGCGGGAGGTTACAATGAGCAGTTCTTC. Its protein is CAWTAGGYNEQFF.

The rearrangement links TRBV19 to TRBJ1-1, with D maybe TRBD1 (5 bases). This CDR3 comprises 15 residues. Germline CDR1 and CDR2: LNHDA and SQIVND (reference sequence). With 5 bases removed from V and 7 bases from J, the gap between germline ends came to 20 bases. CDR3 sequence reads: CASSPNPRGGGEAFF. CDR3 nucleotide sequence: TGTGCCAGTAGTCCGAACCCGAGGGGAGGCGGTGAAGCTTTCTTT. Looking up the rest from reference TRBV19 and TRBJ1-1 gives the full variable domain: DGGITQSPKYLFRKEGQNVTLSCEQNLNHDAMYWYRQDPGQGLRLIYYSQIVNDFQKGDIAEGYSVSREKKESFPLTVTSAQKNPTAFYLCASSPNPRGGGEAFFGQGTRLTVV.

The V gene is TRBV18, the J gene TRBJ1-1; D is unclear. Germline V gene sequence: CDR1 KGHSH, CDR2 LQKENI. V lost 0 bases and J 1 base, leaving 12 bases between the germline ends. The CDR3 is 16 residues long. CDR3: CASSPPAGVGNTEAFF. As DNA, the CDR3 is TGTGCCAGCTCACCACCCGCCGGGGTGGGGAACACTGAAGCTTTCTTT.

This chain connects TRBV11-2 to TRBJ2-5; 9 bases are a match to TRBD2. The CDR3 has 18 amino acids. Trimming removed 2 bases from V and 6 bases from J; junction bases left unmatched: 16. The germline V gene has CDR1 SGHAT and CDR2 FQNNGV. This chain's CDR3 is CASSLLSHGGGAPQTQYF. The CDR3 nucleotides are TGTGCCAGCAGCTTACTTTCGCATGGCGGGGGGGCCCCCCAGACCCAGTACTTC.

V gene TRBV9 combines with J gene TRBJ2-5; D call uncertain. The J call is in doubt because the DNA end fits TRBJ2-7 better. The CDR3 consists of 13 residues. The germline V gene encodes CDR1 SGDLS and CDR2 YYNGEE. The CDR3 spells CASSPPAPYEQYF. CDR3 DNA sequence: TGTGCCAGCAGCCCCCCCGCCCCCTACGAGCAGTACTTC.